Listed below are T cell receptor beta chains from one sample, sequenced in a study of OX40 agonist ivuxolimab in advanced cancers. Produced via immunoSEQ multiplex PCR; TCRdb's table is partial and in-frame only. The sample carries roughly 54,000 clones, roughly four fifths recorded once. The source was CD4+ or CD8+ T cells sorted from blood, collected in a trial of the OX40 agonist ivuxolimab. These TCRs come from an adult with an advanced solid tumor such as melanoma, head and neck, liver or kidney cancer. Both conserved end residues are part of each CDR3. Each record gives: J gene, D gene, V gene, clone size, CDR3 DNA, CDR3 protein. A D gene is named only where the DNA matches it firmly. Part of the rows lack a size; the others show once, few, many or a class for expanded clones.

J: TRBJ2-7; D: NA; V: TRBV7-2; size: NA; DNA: TGTGCCAGCAGTGTTACCGGGACTGGATCCTACGAGCAGTACTTC; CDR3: CASSVTGTGSYEQYF
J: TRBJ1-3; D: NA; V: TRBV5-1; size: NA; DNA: TGCGCCAGCAGCTTGGCAGGGGCGCAGACTGGAAACACCATATATTTT; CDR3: CASSLAGAQTGNTIYF
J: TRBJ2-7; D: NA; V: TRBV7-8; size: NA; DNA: TGTGCCAGCAGCTTAGCCCTAGCTTTCTACGAGCAGTACTTC; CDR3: CASSLALAFYEQYF
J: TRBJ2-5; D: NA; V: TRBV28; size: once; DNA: TGTGCCAGCAGAACCCCTGGGGGGAGGGGGGAGACCCAGTACTTC; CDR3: CASRTPGGRGETQYF
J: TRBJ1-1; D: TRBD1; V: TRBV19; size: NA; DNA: TGTGCCAGTAGTCAGGGGGCAGGCGTTTTGAACACTGAAGCTTTCTTT; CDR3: CASSQGAGVLNTEAFF
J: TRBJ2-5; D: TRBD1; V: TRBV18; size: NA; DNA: TGTGCCAGCTCACCCGTCGGGACAGGGGTTCAAGAGGCCCAGTACTTC; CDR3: CASSPVGTGVQEAQYF
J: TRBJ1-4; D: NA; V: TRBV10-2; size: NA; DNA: TGCGCCAGCAGTGTATTCAGATCGCAGACTAATGAAAAACTGTTTTTT; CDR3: CASSVFRSQTNEKLFF
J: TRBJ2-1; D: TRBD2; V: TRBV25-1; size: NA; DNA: TGTGCCAGCAGTGCCCCGGGACTAGCCCGTAGTGAGCAGTTCTTC; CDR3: CASSAPGLARSEQFF
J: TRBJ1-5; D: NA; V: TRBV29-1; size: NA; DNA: TGCAGCGTCTCCGATGGAGTTTTGGGCAATCAGCCCCAGCATTTT; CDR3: CSVSDGVLGNQPQHF
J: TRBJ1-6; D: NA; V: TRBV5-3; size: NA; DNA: TGTGCCAGAAGCTTAATTCCTTCAGTACCCAGCTCCTATAATTCACCCCTCCACTTT; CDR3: CARSLIPSVPSSYNSPLHF
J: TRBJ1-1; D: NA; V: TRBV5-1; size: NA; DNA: TGCGCCAGCAGCTTGGTAGGGGGGCGGTCGAACACTGAAGCTTTCTTT; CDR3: CASSLVGGRSNTEAFF
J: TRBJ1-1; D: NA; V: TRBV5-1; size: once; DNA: TGCGCCAGCAGCTTGGCGTCAGGGAACACTGAAGCTTTCTTT; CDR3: CASSLASGNTEAFF
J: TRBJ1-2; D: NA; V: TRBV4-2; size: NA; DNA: TGTGCCAGCAGCCAAGATCGCTTGAGCAATAGTTACACCTTC; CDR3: CASSQDRLSNSYTF
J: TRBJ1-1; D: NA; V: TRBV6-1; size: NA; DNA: TGTGCCAGCAGTGGGGGGGGACGCACTGAAGCTTTCTTT; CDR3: CASSGGGRTEAFF
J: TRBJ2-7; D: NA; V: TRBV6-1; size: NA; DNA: TGTGCCAGCAGTGTCACGACCGCCAGCCGATTAAGTTTGCTCGAGCAGTACTTC; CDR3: CASSVTTASRLSLLEQYF